Each of the 5 T cell receptor beta chains below was sequenced from the same sample in a study of blood T cell repertoires in COVID-19. Sequencing used immunoSEQ multiplex PCR; TCRdb keeps in-frame clones, though not all of them. This table has 85,000 to 110,000 clones, approximately 84% appearing once. Sequenced material: peripheral blood. The receptors here all came from a human donor in a cohort sampled during active or convalescent COVID-19.

The table lists this clone with many counts. The J gene is TRBJ2-7, the V gene TRBV19; 7 nucleotides match TRBD1. J lost 0 bases, V lost 5 bases, and 13 bases had no gene match. The CDR3 runs 17 residues. In germline, CDR1 is LNHDA, CDR2 SQIVND (reference sequence). The CDR3 DNA reads TGTGCCAGTAGTCAGTACTTTGAGGGACAGAACTCCTACGAGCAGTACTTC. It yields the protein CASSQYFEGQNSYEQYF.

V gene TRBV14 combines with J gene TRBJ1-1, with D unresolved. Per the germline V gene, CDR1 is SGHDN and CDR2 is FVKESK. The CDR3 is made up of 13 amino acids. V lost 4 bases and J 1 base, leaving 7 bases between the germline ends. The CDR3 nucleotides read TGTGCCAGCAGCCTAACATCGAACACTGAAGCTTTCTTT. Protein: CASSLTSNTEAFF.

The chain recombines TRBV12-3 or TRBV12-4 with TRBJ1-2, with D maybe TRBD1 (6 bases). CDR3 length: 13 residues. Trimming pared 5 bases from V and 4 bases from J, leaving 11 bases between. The chain's CDR3 is CASSIQGFYGYTF. CDR3 sequence (DNA): TGTGCCAGCAGTATACAGGGCTTCTATGGCTACACCTTC.

This sequence joins TRBV18 and TRBJ1-1; a weak D match, TRBD1 (5 bases). CDR3 size: 15 residues. The V and J ends lost 6 bases and 0 bases respectively, with 14 bases between them. Looked up from germline, CDR1 is KGHSH and CDR2 is LQKENI. In nucleotides, the CDR3 is TGTGCCAGCTCCCTCGCCGGGGGTCTGAACACTGAAGCTTTCTTT. Translated: CASSLAGGLNTEAFF.

This sequence joins TRBV7-8 and TRBJ1-2; weak D call: TRBD1 (6 bases). V lost 3 bases and J lost 4, with 12 bases in between. The CDR3 has 14 residues. CDR1 and CDR2 from the germline V gene are SGHVS and FQNEAQ. The CDR3 nucleotides are TGTGCCAGCAGCTTCGCGGGGGGCACCTATGGCTACACCTTC. Its protein is CASSFAGGTYGYTF.